This T cell receptor (beta chain) was observed in a study of radiation and T cells in renal cell carcinoma. The time point is: baseline pretreatment blood. Treatment described: 15 Gy SBRT to primary tumor, nephrectomy 4 weeks later. The trim removed 4 bases at V and 7 bases at J, leaving 6 bases unmatched. Germline V CDR1 and CDR2: SGHRS, YFSETQ. This CDR3 is 14 amino acids long. Here immunoSEQ multiplex PCR was the method, and the copy in TCRdb shows in-frame clones only, minus some. The table shows just over 95,000 clones, with 65% to 90% occurring only once. The sequenced sample was blood, obtained from a patient whose treatment included radiotherapy and nephrectomy. V gene TRBV5-1 combines with J gene TRBJ2-7, with 12 bases that match TRBD1. The origin of this receptor is a man aged 50 to 59 with renal cell carcinoma. The CDR3, as DNA: TGCGCCAGCAGCATGGGACAGGGGGCCGGGGAGCAGTACTTC. Encoded protein: CASSMGQGAGEQYF.